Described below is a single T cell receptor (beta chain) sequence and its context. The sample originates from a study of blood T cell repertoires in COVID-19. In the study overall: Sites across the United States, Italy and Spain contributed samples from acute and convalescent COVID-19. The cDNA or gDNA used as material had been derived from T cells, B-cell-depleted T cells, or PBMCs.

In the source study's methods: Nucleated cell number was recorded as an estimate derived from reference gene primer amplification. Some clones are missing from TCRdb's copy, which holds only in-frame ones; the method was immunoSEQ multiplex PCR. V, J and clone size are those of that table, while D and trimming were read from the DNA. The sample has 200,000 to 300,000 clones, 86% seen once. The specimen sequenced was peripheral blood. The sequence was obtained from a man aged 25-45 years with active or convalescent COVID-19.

The CDR3 spells CASSQDREGGADTQYF. The CDR3 DNA is TGTGCCAGCAGCCAAGATCGGGAGGGGGGGGCAGATACGCAGTATTTT. V usage is TRBV3-1 (or the pseudogene TRBV3-2) and J usage is TRBJ2-3; 8 bases line up with TRBD2. After removal of 0 bases from V and 4 bases from J, the junction contained 6 bases not matched to a gene. The CDR3 runs to 16 residues. Germline lookup yields CDR1 LGHDT and CDR2 YNNKEL (reference sequence).